The 30 T cell receptor beta chains in this list originate from one sample, sequenced in a study of molecular identifiers for immune sequencing clone quantification. A single record per CDR3 protein comes from TCRdb applying MiXCR to the PCR reads. Here the sample spans approximately 500,000 distinct CDR3 sequences, 25% being singletons. Source material: naive CD8+ T cells from blood, with Jurkat cell RNA spiked in. Subset meaning: FACS-sorted CD8+CD4-CCR7+CD45RA+ naive T cells. Receptors originate from a human donor in good health. Some libraries in this study had Jurkat cell RNA spiked in.

In DNA, the CDR3 is TGTGCCAGCAGCTTATCAGTGACAGGGGGCACCGGGGAGCTGTTTTTT. As protein: CASSLSVTGGTGELFF. V and J are TRBV7-9 and TRBJ2-2, with 9 bases identical to TRBD1. Trimming took 2 bases from V and 4 from J; bases not matched to a gene: 5. CDR3 length: 16 amino acids. The germline gives CDR1 SEHNR, CDR2 FQNEAQ (reference sequence). Full variable domain (remainder filled in from reference TRBV7-9 and TRBJ2-2): DTGVSQNPRHKITKRGQNVTFRCDPISEHNRLYWYRQTLGQGPEFLTYFQNEAQLEKSRLLSDRFSAERPKGSFSTLEIQRTEQGDSAMYLCASSLSVTGGTGELFFGEGSRLTVL.

For this clonotype: A much larger clone lies a single base off, so this may be a read error. The J gene is TRBJ2-1, the V gene TRBV4-3; unclear D gene. The germline V gene encodes CDR1 LGHNA and CDR2 YSLEER. Trimming pared 0 bases from V and 5 bases from J, leaving 11 bases between. This CDR3 comprises 15 residues. CDR3 protein: CASSQDIGPHNEQFF. The CDR3 nucleotides read TGCGCCAGCAGCCAAGATATTGGACCCCACAATGAGCAGTTCTTC.

Regarding this clonotype: A much larger clonotype is one base distant, so this may be a read error. The rearrangement uses TRBV6-5 and TRBJ2-3; D not resolved. Germline CDR1 reads MNHEY; CDR2 reads SVGAGI. The CDR3 extends over 16 amino acids. CDR3 sequence (DNA): TGTGCCCGCAGTTACTCGTCGGGCGTTCATACAGATACGCAGTATTTT. As protein: CARSYSSGVHTDTQYF.

This clonotype appeared a single time. A much larger clone lies a single base off, so this may be a read error. The chain has TRBV6-2 or TRBV6-3 and TRBJ1-1; no firm D call. The CDR3 runs to 13 residues. From germline, CDR1 is MNHEY and CDR2 SVGEGT. CDR3 residues: CASSAKENIEASF. The CDR3 bases are TGTGCCAGCAGTGCCAAGGAAAACATTGAAGCTTCCTTT.

CDR3 amino acids: CASSQVSSGGQETQYF. CDR3 nucleotides: TGTGCCAGCAGCCAAGTGTCTAGCGGGGGGCAAGAGACCCAGTACTTC. This chain connects TRBV3-1 to TRBJ2-5, with 11 positions matching TRBD2. Germline CDR1 reads LGHDT; CDR2 reads YNNKEL (reference sequence). The V segment lost 1 base and the J segment 2 bases; nucleotides outside the gene matches: 3. CDR3 length: 16 amino acids.

With respect to this clonotype: A read error may explain this, as a much larger clone is one base away. V and J are TRBV27 and TRBJ2-7; TRBD2 is a possible D gene (5 bases). The V gene's germline CDR1 is MNHEY and CDR2 SMNVEV (reference sequence). The CDR3 loop spans 13 amino acids. V was pared by 5 bases and J by 3 bases, with 11 bases between. DNA for the CDR3: TGTGCCAGCAGTCCGGACGGGGACTACGAGCAGTACTTC. It codes for CASSPDGDYEQYF.

This clonotype was detected many times. This sequence joins TRBV7-9 and TRBJ2-3; D gene ambiguous. The V gene's germline CDR1 is SEHNR and CDR2 FQNEAQ (reference sequence). V was trimmed by 5 bases and J by 4 bases, leaving 10 bases between them. There are 13 residues in the CDR3. The CDR3 loop is CASSPKSADTQYF. The CDR3 nucleotides read TGTGCCAGCAGCCCGAAATCGGCAGATACGCAGTATTTT.

The chain is built from TRBV27 and TRBJ2-4, with D tentatively TRBD1 (6 bases). The length of the CDR3 is 14 residues. Germline assignment: CDR1 MNHEY and CDR2 SMNVEV (reference sequence). Trimming took 3 bases from V and 8 from J, leaving 14 bases between them. The CDR3 reads CASSFEAQGYIQYF. The CDR3, as DNA: TGTGCCAGCAGTTTTGAGGCACAGGGATACATTCAGTACTTC.

The genes are TRBV28 and TRBJ2-5; D unclear. Looked up from germline, CDR1 is MDHEN and CDR2 is SYDVKM. The CDR3 spans 15 residues. Trimming removed 6 bases at V and 0 bases at J, with 14 bases between. The CDR3 here is CASSLRETYQETQYF. CDR3 coding DNA: TGTGCCAGCAGCCTCAGAGAGACCTACCAAGAGACCCAGTACTTC.

V gene TRBV12-3 or TRBV12-4 combines with J gene TRBJ2-5; a weak D match, TRBD2 (5 bases). V shed 6 bases and J shed 4 bases, with 12 bases lying between them. This CDR3 contains 13 residues. In DNA form, the CDR3 reads TGTGCCAGCAGCCTCCTAGCAGCAGAGACCCAGTACTTC. Amino acid sequence: CASSLLAAETQYF.

In its sample, this clonotype was seen many times. The genes are TRBV29-1 and TRBJ1-4; D uncertain. Germline values: CDR1 SQVTM, CDR2 ANQGSEA. CDR3 length: 14 residues. With 6 bases removed from V and 3 bases from J, the gap between germline ends came to 14 bases. DNA of the CDR3: TGCAGCGTGGCGGGAGATACCTCTAATGAAAAACTGTTTTTT. The encoded protein is CSVAGDTSNEKLFF.

This clonotype was seen ten or more times. This sequence joins TRBV29-1 and TRBJ2-1; perhaps TRBD1 as D (5 bases). The CDR3 covers 13 residues. Germline CDR1 reads SQVTM; CDR2 reads ANQGSEA. V was cut by 7 bases and J by 0 bases, with 10 bases left in between. The CDR3 DNA follows: TGCAGCGACTACAGGCCCTCCTACAATGAGCAGTTCTTC. Amino acid sequence: CSDYRPSYNEQFF.

The chain couples TRBV12-3 or TRBV12-4 to TRBJ2-7; 8 nucleotides line up with TRBD2. The CDR3 runs to 19 residues. J gave up 3 bases and V 1 base, and 17 bases lay outside the gene matches. CDR3 in amino acids: CASSLGAKRSGGAGYEQYF. In nucleotides, the CDR3 is TGTGCCAGCAGTTTAGGCGCCAAAAGAAGCGGGGGCGCAGGCTACGAGCAGTACTTC.

J is TRBJ2-7 and V is TRBV20-1; perhaps TRBD2 as D (5 bases). The CDR3 is made up of 14 amino acids. V dropped 0 bases and J dropped 3 bases, with 12 bases sitting between them. Germline V CDR1 and CDR2: DFQATT, SNEGSKA (reference sequence). CDR3 DNA: TGCAGTGCTAGAGATCTAGGGAGAGACTACGAGCAGTACTTC. As protein: CSARDLGRDYEQYF.

As regards this clonotype: An end of the junction does not agree with germline; a read error may underlie this. V and J are TRBV6-1 and TRBJ2-1; 8 bases align to TRBD2. Germline CDR1 reads MNHNS; CDR2 reads SASEGT. This CDR3 region has 17 residues. The CDR3 here is CASSEMIAGFLYIEQFF. The CDR3 bases are TGTGCCAGCAGTGAAATGATAGCGGGGTTCCTATACATTGAGCAGTTCTTC.

This clonotype was counted at least ten times. The chain employs TRBV6-5 and TRBJ1-1; possible D gene TRBD1, 6 bases. This CDR3 spans 14 amino acids. In germline, CDR1 is MNHEY, CDR2 SVGAGI. Trimming took off 9 bases at V and 1 base at J, with 15 bases between the two ends. The CDR3 sequence: CARRTGHPNTEAFF. The CDR3 region has the DNA TGTGCCAGACGAACGGGACATCCGAACACTGAAGCTTTCTTT.

The J gene is TRBJ1-3, the V gene TRBV15; TRBD1 matches 7 bases. Germline CDR1 reads LNHNV; CDR2 reads YYDKDF (reference sequence). The CDR3 is 15 amino acids. After removal of 6 bases from V and 0 bases from J, the junction contained 5 bases not matched to a gene. The CDR3 loop reads CATSSHRGSGNTIYF. CDR3 DNA: TGTGCCACCAGTTCTCACAGGGGCTCTGGAAACACCATATATTTT.

V and J are TRBV6-2 or TRBV6-3 and TRBJ2-7, with TRBD1 as a possible D gene (6 bases). V dropped 5 bases and J dropped 5 bases, with 10 bases sitting between them. The V gene's germline CDR1 is MNHEY and CDR2 SVGEGT. The CDR3 covers 12 residues. This chain's CDR3 is CASSKRGNEQYF. CDR3 bases: TGTGCCAGCAGTAAAAGGGGGAACGAGCAGTACTTC.

Worth noting for this clonotype: A much larger clonotype is one base distant, so this may be a read error. Because it lacks the conserved phenylalanine or tryptophan at the end, this CDR3 is likely a read error. The gene calls are TRBV30 and TRBJ2-1; no definite D call. Germline assignment: CDR1 GTSNPN and CDR2 SVGIG (reference sequence). V lost 3 bases and J lost 5, with 14 bases in between. The CDR3 sequence is 14 residues long. The CDR3 bases are TGTGCCTGGAGGACCTTATCCTCGAACAATGAGCAGTTCATC. It is translated as CAWRTLSSNNEQFI.

V gene TRBV7-9 combines with J gene TRBJ2-5, with a tentative D call TRBD2 (6 bases). The length of the CDR3 is 14 residues. Germline values: CDR1 SEHNR, CDR2 FQNEAQ (reference sequence). The V end lost 2 bases, the J end lost 5 bases, and 12 bases lay between the germline ends. This CDR3 is CASSLPAGRETQYF. CDR3 sequence (DNA): TGTGCCAGCAGCTTACCGGCAGGGAGGGAGACCCAGTACTTC. The full variable domain, completed using reference TRBV7-9 and TRBJ2-5, is DTGVSQNPRHKITKRGQNVTFRCDPISEHNRLYWYRQTLGQGPEFLTYFQNEAQLEKSRLLSDRFSAERPKGSFSTLEIQRTEQGDSAMYLCASSLPAGRETQYFGPGTRLLVL.

This clonotype was seen more than once but under ten times. This chain connects TRBV4-1 to TRBJ1-1, with a tentative D call TRBD1 (6 bases). Trimming removed 0 bases from V and 0 bases from J, with 17 bases in between. The germline CDR1 and CDR2 sequences are MGHRA and YSYEKL. The CDR3 is 18 amino acids. This CDR3 reads CASSQELPRGLMNTEAFF. For the CDR3, the DNA is TGCGCCAGCAGCCAAGAGCTTCCCAGGGGCCTAATGAACACTGAAGCTTTCTTT.

This clonotype has only a few counts. The chain couples TRBV30 to TRBJ2-1; D not certain. The V end was cut by 1 base, the J end by 6 bases, with 7 bases between. Germline CDR1 and CDR2: GTSNPN and SVGIG (reference sequence). The CDR3 is 12 residues long. CDR3 bases: TGTGCCTGGAGTGCCCTCGGCAATGAGCAGTTCTTC. Translating it yields CAWSALGNEQFF.

This clonotype was observed at least ten times. The J gene is TRBJ1-2, the V gene TRBV28; D is uncertain. Germline loops: CDR1 MDHEN, CDR2 SYDVKM. This CDR3 comprises 13 residues. V was pared by 5 bases and J by 3 bases, with 10 bases between. As DNA, the CDR3 is TGTGCCAGCAGTGAGATCACTTACTATGGCTACACCTTC. This encodes CASSEITYYGYTF.

The sample holds many counts of this clonotype. The chain uses TRBV4-1 and TRBJ1-1; D not certain. The germline V gene has CDR1 MGHRA and CDR2 YSYEKL. V lost 0 bases, J lost 5 bases, and 10 bases lay in between. CDR3 length equals 14 residues. The CDR3 reads CASSQDTMETEAFF. For the CDR3, the DNA is TGCGCCAGCAGCCAAGATACCATGGAGACTGAAGCTTTCTTT.

Written as DNA, the CDR3 is TGTGCCAGCAGTTTATACCCCCCCGTTTTCACCGGGGAGCTGTTTTTT. It encodes CASSLYPPVFTGELFF. The chain carries TRBV27 and TRBJ2-2; D not certain. Germline CDR1 reads MNHEY; CDR2 reads SMNVEV (reference sequence). V was trimmed by 1 base and J by 4 bases, leaving 13 bases between them. CDR3 size: 16 residues.

The chain recombines TRBV19 with TRBJ2-3; D remains ambiguous. This CDR3 has 15 residues. Germline loops: CDR1 LNHDA, CDR2 SQIVND (reference sequence). The V gene lost 3 bases and the J gene lost 1 base, with 11 bases spanning the gap. The CDR3 nucleotides read TGTGCCAGTAGTATGAGGTGGGATCGCACAGATACGCAGTATTTT. Residues: CASSMRWDRTDTQYF. Drawing the rest from reference TRBV19 and TRBJ2-3, the complete variable domain is DGGITQSPKYLFRKEGQNVTLSCEQNLNHDAMYWYRQDPGQGLRLIYYSQIVNDFQKGDIAEGYSVSREKKESFPLTVTSAQKNPTAFYLCASSMRWDRTDTQYFGPGTRLTVL.

The sample holds a few counts of this clonotype. This chain connects TRBV9 to TRBJ2-1; 8 bases line up with TRBD1. CDR1 and CDR2 from the germline V gene are SGDLS and YYNGEE. J gave up 4 bases and V 5 bases, and 11 bases lay outside the gene matches. The CDR3 contains 16 residues. As DNA, the CDR3 is TGTGCCAGCAGTCTCTCTCCCACAGGGGGGTACAATGAGCAGTTCTTC. Amino acids: CASSLSPTGGYNEQFF.

Of note for this clonotype: At one end the junction does not follow the germline gene, possibly because of a read error. This chain uses TRBV24-1 with TRBJ1-5, with no clear D. CDR3 length equals 15 residues. Germline V gene sequence: CDR1 KGHDR, CDR2 SFDVKD. The CDR3 region has the DNA TGTGCCGCCAGTGAATCGGGCCCGATCAGGCAGCCCCAGCATTTT. Translated: CAASESGPIRQPQHF.

The rearrangement uses TRBV4-1 and TRBJ2-5, with 7 bases aligning to TRBD2. The trim removed 1 base at V and 5 bases at J, leaving 4 bases unmatched. From germline, CDR1 is MGHRA and CDR2 YSYEKL. This CDR3 comprises 14 residues. The chain's CDR3 is CASSQALSGETQYF. The CDR3 nucleotides are TGCGCCAGCAGCCAAGCCCTTAGCGGGGAGACCCAGTACTTC.

In this sample, this clonotype turned up many times. This rearrangement joins TRBV5-5 to TRBJ1-1, with a tentative D call TRBD1 (6 bases). The CDR3 totals 14 residues. V was pared by 7 bases and J by 5 bases, with 18 bases between. CDR1 and CDR2 from the germline V gene are SGHKS and YYEKEE (reference sequence). The CDR3 bases are TGTGCCAGCGGGGGGCGGGGGGCTGGTACTGAAGCTTTCTTT. Its translation: CASGGRGAGTEAFF.